The 22 T cell receptor beta chains given below trace back to one sample, sequenced in a study of blood T cell repertoires in COVID-19. Measured with immunoSEQ multiplex PCR; TCRdb has only the in-frame clones, and not every one. The sample lists 430,000 or so clones; roughly 84% were seen once. The sample was PBMCs or T cells enriched from blood (not recorded which). Receptors were obtained from a woman aged 18-35 years who had been exposed to COVID-19.

The V call is TRBV11-2, the J call TRBJ1-2; 8 bases are shared with TRBD1. Germline trimming cut 5 bases from V and 3 bases from J; bases unmatched to any gene: 8. The length of the CDR3 is 15 residues. Germline-derived CDR1 and CDR2 are SGHAT and FQNNGV. This CDR3 is CASSPRTGRDYGYTF. In DNA, the CDR3 is TGTGCCAGCAGCCCCCGGACAGGGAGAGACTATGGCTACACCTTC. The full variable domain, in which reference TRBV11-2 and TRBJ1-2 provide the parts outside the CDR3, is EAGVAQSPRYKIIEKRQSVAFWCNPISGHATLYWYQQILGQGPKLLIQFQNNGVVDDSQLPKDRFSAERLKGVDSTLKIQPAKLEDSAVYLCASSPRTGRDYGYTFGSGTRLTVV.

This sequence joins TRBV2 and TRBJ2-1; no clear D. This CDR3 has 11 amino acids. Looked up from germline, CDR1 is SNHLY and CDR2 is FYNNEI. The V end lost 5 bases, the J end lost 4 bases, and 3 bases lay between the germline ends. The CDR3: CASSTYNEQFF. As DNA, the CDR3 is TGTGCCAGCAGTACATACAATGAGCAGTTCTTC. Filled out from reference TRBV2 and TRBJ2-1, the complete variable domain reads EPEVTQTPSHQVTQMGQEVILRCVPISNHLYFYWYRQILGQKVEFLVSFYNNEISEKSEIFDDQFSVERPDGSNFTLKIRSTKLEDSAMYFCASSTYNEQFFGPGTRLTVL.

The chain recombines TRBV6-1 with TRBJ1-1, with 10 bases lining up with TRBD1. Looked up from germline, CDR1 is MNHNS and CDR2 is SASEGT. Trimming removed 2 bases from V and 1 base from J; junction bases left unmatched: 4. The CDR3 has 16 residues. CDR3 DNA: TGTGCCAGCAGTGAAAGGGACAGGGGAACGAACACTGAAGCTTTCTTT. It translates to CASSERDRGTNTEAFF.

This rearrangement joins TRBV4-1 to TRBJ1-1; 9 bases fit TRBD1. V lost 3 bases and J lost 4; bases outside the gene matches: 6. Germline V gene sequence: CDR1 MGHRA, CDR2 YSYEKL. The CDR3 is 15 amino acids. CDR3 nucleotide sequence: TGCGCCAGCAGCCAGGGACAGGGAAGGGGCACTGAAGCTTTCTTT. It translates to CASSQGQGRGTEAFF.

In this sample, this clone turned up a few times. This sequence joins TRBV7-9 and TRBJ2-2, with 12 bases lining up with TRBD2. V lost 6 bases, J lost 5 bases, and 13 bases stayed unmatched. The V gene's germline CDR1 is SEHNR and CDR2 FQNEAQ (reference sequence). The CDR3 sequence is 18 residues long. This CDR3 is CASREPTSGGPGTGELFF. In nucleotides, the CDR3 is TGTGCCAGCAGAGAACCAACTAGCGGGGGGCCAGGTACCGGGGAGCTGTTTTTT.

The gene calls are TRBV27 and TRBJ2-3, with 11 bases matching TRBD2. Germline CDR1 is MNHEY and CDR2 is SMNVEV (reference sequence). This CDR3 contains 16 residues. V lost 5 bases and J lost 3; bases outside the gene matches: 7. The CDR3 nucleotides read TGTGCCAGCAGTACCCGACTAGCGGGGCTAACAGATACGCAGTATTTT. Residues: CASSTRLAGLTDTQYF.

J is TRBJ1-4 and V is TRBV5-4; the D gene is possibly TRBD1 (5 bases). With 4 bases removed from V and 0 bases from J, the gap between germline ends came to 13 bases. This CDR3 comprises 16 residues. Germline V gene sequence: CDR1 SGHNT, CDR2 YYREEE (reference sequence). The CDR3 bases are TGTGCCAGCAGCCCGGCCGGGGGAACAACTAATGAAAAACTGTTTTTT. Translated, it gives CASSPAGGTTNEKLFF. The full variable domain, in which reference TRBV5-4 and TRBJ1-4 provide the parts outside the CDR3, is ETGVTQSPTHLIKTRGQQVTLRCSSQSGHNTVSWYQQALGQGPQFIFQYYREEENGRGNFPPRFSGLQFPNYSSELNVNALELDDSALYLCASSPAGGTTNEKLFFGSGTQLSVL.

The gene calls are TRBV6-1 and TRBJ1-2; D is possibly TRBD1 (6 bases). Germline assignment: CDR1 MNHNS and CDR2 SASEGT. CDR3 length: 18 residues. Trimming removed 3 bases from V and 4 bases from J, with 24 bases in between. DNA of the CDR3: TGTGCCAGCAGTGACGAAGTACTAACAGGGATCTTTACCTATGGCTACACCTTC. Translating gives CASSDEVLTGIFTYGYTF.

This clone has only one observation. The chain combines TRBV18 with TRBJ2-1, with a tentative D call TRBD1 (5 bases). The germline gives CDR1 KGHSH, CDR2 LQKENI. CDR3 length: 15 residues. Trimming cost V 3 bases and J 6 bases, with 15 bases left between them. This CDR3 is CASSPSKGPGNEQFF. Here the CDR3 DNA reads TGTGCCAGCTCACCTAGCAAGGGGCCCGGCAATGAGCAGTTCTTC.

The chain recombines TRBV10-2 with TRBJ2-7; unclear D gene. This CDR3 has 13 residues. In germline, CDR1 is WSHSY, CDR2 SAAADI. V shed 3 bases and J shed 0 bases, with 6 bases lying between them. As DNA, the CDR3 is TGCGCCAGCAGTGAATCATCCTCCTACGAGCAGTACTTC. Translation: CASSESSSYEQYF.

V usage is TRBV12-3 or TRBV12-4 and J usage is TRBJ2-3; D may be TRBD1 (5 bases). The CDR3 has 13 residues. Trimming left V 3 bases short and J 6 bases short, with 10 bases between. The CDR3 spells CASSFQGRDTQYF. CDR3 in DNA: TGTGCCAGCAGTTTTCAGGGTAGGGATACGCAGTATTTT.

V is TRBV18 and J is TRBJ2-2, with a tentative D call TRBD2 (5 bases). The CDR3 loop spans 16 amino acids. The germline CDR1 and CDR2 sequences are KGHSH and LQKENI. Deletions cut 3 bases from V and 0 bases from J, with 11 bases between. CDR3 loop: CASSPAGAANTGELFF. The CDR3 nucleotides are TGTGCCAGCTCACCGGCCGGAGCGGCGAACACCGGGGAGCTGTTTTTT.

Only a few counts were recorded for this clone. The V call is TRBV10-3, the J call TRBJ1-1; 7 nucleotides agree with TRBD1. V lost 6 bases to trimming and J lost 6 bases; unmatched junction nucleotides: 10. Germline CDR1 and CDR2: ENHRY and SYGVKD. CDR3 length: 14 amino acids. The CDR3 DNA is TGTGCCATCAGAGGGGGGACAGAGAGCGCTGAAGCTTTCTTT. It yields the protein CAIRGGTESAEAFF.

This clone occurred once. The rearrangement joins TRBV28 to TRBJ2-1; D uncertain. The germline V gene has CDR1 MDHEN and CDR2 SYDVKM. V was cut by 5 bases and J by 1 base, with 9 bases left in between. The CDR3 runs to 14 residues. The CDR3 DNA follows: TGTGCCAGCAGTAGCCAAAATTCCTACAATGAGCAGTTCTTC. It is translated as CASSSQNSYNEQFF.

The chain couples TRBV11-2 to TRBJ1-4, with 7 nucleotides matching TRBD1. The V gene's germline CDR1 is SGHAT and CDR2 FQNNGV. This CDR3 region has 15 residues. V was pared by 5 bases and J by 5 bases, with 8 bases of the junction left unmatched. CDR3 protein: CASSLSQGWNEKLFF. As DNA, the CDR3 is TGTGCCAGCAGCCTCTCACAGGGGTGGAATGAAAAACTGTTTTTT.

V gene TRBV7-9 combines with J gene TRBJ2-6; 9 positions agree with TRBD1. This CDR3 contains 19 residues. The germline CDR1 and CDR2 sequences are SEHNR and FQNEAQ (reference sequence). J lost 2 bases, V lost 5 bases, and 13 bases had no gene match. The chain's CDR3 is CASSAPVGTGLTGANVLTF. The CDR3 DNA is TGTGCCAGCAGCGCGCCGGTGGGGACAGGGCTCACTGGGGCCAACGTCCTGACTTTC.

The chain recombines TRBV7-9 with TRBJ2-7; 9 bases are shared with TRBD1. The CDR3 has 15 amino acids. The ends lost 3 bases at V and 2 bases at J; junction bases unmatched: 5. Germline values: CDR1 SEHNR, CDR2 FQNEAQ (reference sequence). This CDR3 reads CASSLRTGEAYEQYF. The DNA of the CDR3 is TGTGCCAGCAGCTTGAGGACAGGGGAGGCCTACGAGCAGTACTTC. The variable domain in full, with the rest retrieved from reference TRBV7-9 and TRBJ2-7, is DTGVSQNPRHKITKRGQNVTFRCDPISEHNRLYWYRQTLGQGPEFLTYFQNEAQLEKSRLLSDRFSAERPKGSFSTLEIQRTEQGDSAMYLCASSLRTGEAYEQYFGPGTRLTVT.

V usage is TRBV7-9 and J usage is TRBJ2-5, with TRBD1 matching 8 bases. J was trimmed by 7 bases and V by 7 bases; bases with no gene match: 11. Per the germline V gene, CDR1 is SEHNR and CDR2 is FQNEAQ (reference sequence). The CDR3 extends over 14 amino acids. This CDR3 reads CASTEDRGRGTQYF. The CDR3 region has the DNA TGTGCCAGCACCGAAGACAGGGGCCGGGGGACCCAGTACTTC.

V is TRBV5-6 and J is TRBJ2-7; a weak D match, TRBD2 (5 bases). Trimming left V 0 bases short and J 1 base short, with 11 bases between. Germline CDR1 reads SGHDT; CDR2 reads YYEEEE. CDR3 length: 15 residues. DNA for the CDR3: TGTGCCAGCAGCTTGGGTTGGCCGGGGTCCTACGAGCAGTACTTC. This encodes CASSLGWPGSYEQYF.

This chain uses TRBV27 with TRBJ1-6, with TRBD1 identical over 12 bases. This CDR3 region has 15 residues. V lost 4 bases, J lost 8 bases, and 3 bases stayed unmatched. Germline V CDR1 and CDR2: MNHEY, SMNVEV (reference sequence). CDR3 in DNA: TGTGCCAGCAGTTCCGGGACAGGGGGCCATTCACCCCTCCACTTT. This codes for CASSSGTGGHSPLHF.

The rearrangement joins TRBV7-2 to TRBJ1-3; no reliable D call. The CDR3 contains 13 residues. Trimming took 2 bases from V and 3 from J, leaving 5 bases between them. Germline CDR1 SGHTA, CDR2 FQGNSA. The CDR3: CASSLNNGNTIYF. The CDR3 DNA sequence: TGTGCCAGCAGCTTAAACAATGGAAACACCATATATTTT.

V is TRBV15 and J is TRBJ1-1; D is perhaps TRBD1 (6 bases). The germline gives CDR1 LNHNV, CDR2 YYDKDF (reference sequence). V lost 6 bases and J lost 0, with 14 bases in between. The CDR3 length is 15 residues. The CDR3, as DNA: TGTGCCACCAGACAGCGAGGGGGACTGAACACTGAAGCTTTCTTT. It codes for CATRQRGGLNTEAFF. The full variable domain, with the rest looked up from reference TRBV15 and TRBJ1-1, is DAMVIQNPRYQVTQFGKPVTLSCSQTLNHNVMYWYQQKSSQAPKLLFHYYDKDFNNEADTPDNFQSRRPNTSFCFLDIRSPGLGDTAMYLCATRQRGGLNTEAFFGQGTRLTVV.